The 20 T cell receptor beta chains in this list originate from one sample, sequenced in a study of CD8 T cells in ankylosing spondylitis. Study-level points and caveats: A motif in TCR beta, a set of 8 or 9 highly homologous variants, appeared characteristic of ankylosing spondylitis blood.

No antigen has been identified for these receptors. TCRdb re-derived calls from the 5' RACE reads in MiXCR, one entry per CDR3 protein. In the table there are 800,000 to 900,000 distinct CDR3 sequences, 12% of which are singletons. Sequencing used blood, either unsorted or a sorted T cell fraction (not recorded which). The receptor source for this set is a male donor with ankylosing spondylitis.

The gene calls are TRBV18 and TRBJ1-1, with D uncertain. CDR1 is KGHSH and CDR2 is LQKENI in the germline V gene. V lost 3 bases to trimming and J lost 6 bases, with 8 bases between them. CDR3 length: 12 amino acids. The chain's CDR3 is CASSPSGPEAFF. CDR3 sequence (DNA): TGTGCCAGCTCACCTTCAGGCCCTGAAGCTTTCTTT.

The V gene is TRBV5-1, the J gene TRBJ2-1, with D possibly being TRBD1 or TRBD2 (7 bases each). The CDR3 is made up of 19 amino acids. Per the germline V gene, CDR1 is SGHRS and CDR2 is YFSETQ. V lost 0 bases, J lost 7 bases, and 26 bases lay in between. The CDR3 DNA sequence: TGCGCCAGCAGCTTGGCTTCTCCAGGGGGGGCTCTCGGGTTTAATGAGCAGTTCTTC. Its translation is CASSLASPGGALGFNEQFF.

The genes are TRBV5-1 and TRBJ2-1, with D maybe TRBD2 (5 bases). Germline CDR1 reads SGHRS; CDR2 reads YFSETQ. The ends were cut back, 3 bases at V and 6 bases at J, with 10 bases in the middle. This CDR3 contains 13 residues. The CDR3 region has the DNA TGCGCCAGCAGCTATTCTAGCTCCAATGAGCAGTTCTTC. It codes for CASSYSSSNEQFF.

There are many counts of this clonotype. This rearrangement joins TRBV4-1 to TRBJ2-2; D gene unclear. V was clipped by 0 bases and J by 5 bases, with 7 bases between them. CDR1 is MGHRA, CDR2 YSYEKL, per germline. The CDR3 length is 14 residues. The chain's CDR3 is CASSQEFRTGELFF. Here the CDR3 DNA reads TGCGCCAGCAGCCAAGAATTTCGTACCGGGGAGCTGTTTTTT.

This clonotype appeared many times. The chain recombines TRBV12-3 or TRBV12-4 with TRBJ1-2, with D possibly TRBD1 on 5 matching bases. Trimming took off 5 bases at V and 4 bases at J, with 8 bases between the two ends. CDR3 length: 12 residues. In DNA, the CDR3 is TGTGCCAGCAGTACGGGGGGCTATGGCTACACCTTC. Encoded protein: CASSTGGYGYTF.

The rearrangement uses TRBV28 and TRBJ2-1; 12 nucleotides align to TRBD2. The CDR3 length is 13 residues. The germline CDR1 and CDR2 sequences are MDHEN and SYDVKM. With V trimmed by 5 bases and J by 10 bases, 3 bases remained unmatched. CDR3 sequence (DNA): TGTGCCAGCAGTCTAGCGGGAGGGCCGGAGCAGTTCTTC. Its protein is CASSLAGGPEQFF.

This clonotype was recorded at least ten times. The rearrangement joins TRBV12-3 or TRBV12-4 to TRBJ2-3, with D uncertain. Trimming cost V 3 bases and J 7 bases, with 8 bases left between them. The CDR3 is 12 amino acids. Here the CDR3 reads CASSLTLYTQYF. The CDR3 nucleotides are TGTGCCAGCAGTTTGACCCTTTATACGCAGTATTTT.

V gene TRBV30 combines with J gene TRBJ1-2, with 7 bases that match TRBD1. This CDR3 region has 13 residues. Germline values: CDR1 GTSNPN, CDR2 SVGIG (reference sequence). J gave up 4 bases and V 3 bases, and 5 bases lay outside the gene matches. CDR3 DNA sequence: TGTGCCTGGAGGACAGGGTGGGGCTATGGCTACACCTTC. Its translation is CAWRTGWGYGYTF.

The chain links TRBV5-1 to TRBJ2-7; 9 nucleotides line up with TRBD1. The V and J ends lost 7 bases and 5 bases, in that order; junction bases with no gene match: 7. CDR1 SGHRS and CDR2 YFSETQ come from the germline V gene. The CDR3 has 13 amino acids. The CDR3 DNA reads TGCGCCAGCTCCGGGACAGGGAGGGACGAGCAGTACTTC. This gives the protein CASSGTGRDEQYF.

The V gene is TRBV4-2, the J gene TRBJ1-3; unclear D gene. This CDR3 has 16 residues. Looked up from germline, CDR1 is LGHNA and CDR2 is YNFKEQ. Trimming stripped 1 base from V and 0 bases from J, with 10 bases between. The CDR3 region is CASSQGMGFSGNTIYF. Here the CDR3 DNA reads TGTGCCAGCAGCCAAGGGATGGGGTTCTCTGGAAACACCATATATTTT.

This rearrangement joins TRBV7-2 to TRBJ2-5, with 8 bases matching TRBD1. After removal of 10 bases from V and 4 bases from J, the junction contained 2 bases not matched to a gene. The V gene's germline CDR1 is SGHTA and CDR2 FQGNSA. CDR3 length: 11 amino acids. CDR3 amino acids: CATGTGETQYF. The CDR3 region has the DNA TGTGCCACCGGGACAGGAGAGACCCAGTACTTC.

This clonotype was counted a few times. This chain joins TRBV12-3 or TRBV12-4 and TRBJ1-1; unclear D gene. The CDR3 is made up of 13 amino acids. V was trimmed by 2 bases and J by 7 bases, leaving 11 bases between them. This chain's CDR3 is CASSLRQWSEAFF. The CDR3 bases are TGTGCCAGCAGTTTACGGCAGTGGAGTGAAGCTTTCTTT.

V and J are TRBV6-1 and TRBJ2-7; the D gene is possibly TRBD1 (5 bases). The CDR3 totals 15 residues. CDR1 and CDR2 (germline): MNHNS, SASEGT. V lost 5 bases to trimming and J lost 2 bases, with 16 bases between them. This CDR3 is CASSPRTIGAYEQYF. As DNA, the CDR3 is TGTGCCAGCAGTCCCCGGACAATCGGAGCCTACGAGCAGTACTTC.

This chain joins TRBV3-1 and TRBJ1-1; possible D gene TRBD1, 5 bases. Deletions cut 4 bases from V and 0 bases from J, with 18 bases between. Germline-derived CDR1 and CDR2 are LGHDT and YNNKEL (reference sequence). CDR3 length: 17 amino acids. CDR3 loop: CASSPTSGGRVNTEAFF. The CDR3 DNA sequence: TGTGCCAGCAGCCCTACCTCGGGGGGGAGGGTGAACACTGAAGCTTTCTTT.

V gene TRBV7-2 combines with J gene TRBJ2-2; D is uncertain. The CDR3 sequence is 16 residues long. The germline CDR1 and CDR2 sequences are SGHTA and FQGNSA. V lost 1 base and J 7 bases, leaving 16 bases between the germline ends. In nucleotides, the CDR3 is TGTGCCAGCAGCTTAGGACGGAGAGCAAGGGACGGGGAGCTGTTTTTT. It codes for CASSLGRRARDGELFF.

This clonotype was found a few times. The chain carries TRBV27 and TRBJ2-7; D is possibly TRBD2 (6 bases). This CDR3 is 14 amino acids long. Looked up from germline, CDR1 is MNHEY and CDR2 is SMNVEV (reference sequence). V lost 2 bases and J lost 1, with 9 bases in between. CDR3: CASSLRERSYEQYF. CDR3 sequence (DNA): TGTGCCAGCAGTTTACGGGAGCGATCCTACGAGCAGTACTTC.

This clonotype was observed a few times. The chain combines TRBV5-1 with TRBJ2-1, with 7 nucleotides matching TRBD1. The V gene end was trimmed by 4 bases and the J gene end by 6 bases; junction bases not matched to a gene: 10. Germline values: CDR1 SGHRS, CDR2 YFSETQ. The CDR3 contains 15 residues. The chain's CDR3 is CASSVTGLPSNEQFF. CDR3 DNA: TGCGCCAGCAGCGTGACAGGGCTCCCAAGCAATGAGCAGTTCTTC.

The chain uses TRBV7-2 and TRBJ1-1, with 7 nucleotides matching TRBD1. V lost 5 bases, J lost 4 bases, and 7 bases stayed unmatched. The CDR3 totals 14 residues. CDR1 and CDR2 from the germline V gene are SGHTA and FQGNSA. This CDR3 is CASSPDRAGTEAFF. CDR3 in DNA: TGTGCCAGCAGCCCAGACAGGGCGGGCACTGAAGCTTTCTTT.

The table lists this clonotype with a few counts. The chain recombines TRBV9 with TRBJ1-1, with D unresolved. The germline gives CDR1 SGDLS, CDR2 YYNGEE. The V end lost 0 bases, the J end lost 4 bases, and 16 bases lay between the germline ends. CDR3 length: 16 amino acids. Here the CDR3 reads CASSVGRERDSTEAFF. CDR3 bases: TGTGCCAGCAGCGTAGGAAGGGAACGGGATAGCACTGAAGCTTTCTTT.

In DNA, the CDR3 is TGTGCCAGCTCCCGGGACACTGGCTCCTACGAGCAGTACTTC. Encoded protein: CASSRDTGSYEQYF. This chain joins TRBV18 and TRBJ2-7; possibly TRBD1 for D (6 bases). V dropped 6 bases and J dropped 0 bases, with 12 bases sitting between them. The CDR3 consists of 14 residues. Germline values: CDR1 KGHSH, CDR2 LQKENI.